Listed below are T cell receptor beta chains from one sample, sequenced in a study of T cell repertoires in cytomegalovirus infection. TCRdb analysed the reads with MiXCR anew, one entry per CDR3 protein. The sample lists more than 400,000 distinct CDR3 sequences; about 30% were seen once. The sequenced material came from PBMCs. The receptors here all came from a human donor in good health (CMV status not recorded). Some clones in this sample may be carry-over from other donors' samples. CDR3s include the opening cysteine and the closing phenylalanine or tryptophan. The D gene is left open where the match is weak. For some rows the clone size is stated as once, few or many, or as a class when expanded; others skip it.

D | length | J | size | V | DNA | CDR3
TRBD2 | 13 | TRBJ2-5 | . | TRBV30 | TGTGCCCGGAGCCCGGGAGGGGGGGCGACCCAGTACTTC | CARSPGGGATQYF
. | 13 | TRBJ2-1 | . | TRBV2 | TGTGCCAGCATTCCAGCGGTTTACAATGAGCAGTTCTTC | CASIPAVYNEQFF
. | 10 | TRBJ2-3 | . | TRBV30 | TGTGCCGGCTTCAGGGATACGCAGTATTTT | CAGFRDTQYF
. | 15 | TRBJ2-7 | . | TRBV6-2/TRBV6-3 | TGTGCCAGCAGTTTAACTAGGGGGACGACCTACGAGCAGTACTTC | CASSLTRGTTYEQYF
. | 13 | TRBJ1-2 | once | TRBV6-6 | TGTGCCAGCAGTTATGATGCAGGGTTGGGCTACACCTTC | CASSYDAGLGYTF
. | 16 | TRBJ1-5 | . | TRBV19 | TGTGCCAGTAGTATAGAAACCCACGCCAGCAATCAGCCCCAGCATTTT | CASSIETHASNQPQHF
. | 16 | TRBJ1-4 | few | TRBV7-9 | TGTGCCAGCAGCTTAAACGGGGGAACAACTAATGAAAAACTGTTTTTT | CASSLNGGTTNEKLFF
. | 14 | TRBJ1-3 | few | TRBV7-8 | TGTGCCAGCAGCTTATTTTCCCTCGGAAACACCATATATTTT | CASSLFSLGNTIYF
TRBD1 | 11 | TRBJ1-2 | many | TRBV7-8 | TGTGCCAGCAGCCAGGGGGAGGGCTACACCTTC | CASSQGEGYTF
. | 14 | TRBJ2-3 | . | TRBV27 | TGTGCCAGCAGTCTAGTCACCCCCAGGGATACGCAGTATTTT | CASSLVTPRDTQYF
TRBD1 | 14 | TRBJ1-1 | few | TRBV11-1 | TGTGCCAGCAGCTTAAAGCAGGGGGACACTGAAGCTTTCTTT | CASSLKQGDTEAFF
TRBD2 | 14 | TRBJ2-5 | . | TRBV2 | TGTGCCAGCAGTGGACTAGCGGACGGGGAGACCCAGTACTTC | CASSGLADGETQYF
. | 14 | TRBJ2-6 | . | TRBV6-5 | TGTGCCAGCCGCAAGGGAGCTGGGGCCAACGTCCTGACTTTC | CASRKGAGANVLTF
TRBD2 | 14 | TRBJ2-5 | . | TRBV10-2 | TGCGCCAGCAGTGGTGGGCGGGGGGCGGAGACCCAGTACTTC | CASSGGRGAETQYF
. | 14 | TRBJ1-1 | many | TRBV7-2 | TGTGCCAGCAGCTTAGTCTTGGTAGACACTGAAGCTTTCTTT | CASSLVLVDTEAFF
. | 14 | TRBJ1-1 | . | TRBV7-9 | TGTGCCAGCAGCTTAAGTCGACAAATCACTGAAGCTTTCTTT | CASSLSRQITEAFF
. | 14 | TRBJ2-3 | . | TRBV19 | TGTGCCAGTAGTACCAGCGGATTCACAGATACGCAGTATTTT | CASSTSGFTDTQYF
. | 15 | TRBJ2-5 | many | TRBV7-2 | TGTGCCAGCAGCCGCGACCAGTACCGCCAAGAGACCCAGTACTTC | CASSRDQYRQETQYF
. | 11 | TRBJ1-1 | . | TRBV29-1 | TGCAGCGTGGTGGCCTACACTGAAGCTTTCTTT | CSVVAYTEAFF
. | 13 | TRBJ2-5 | . | TRBV7-6 | TGTGCCAGCAGCTTAGACGGTGGGGAGACCCAGTACTTC | CASSLDGGETQYF
. | 14 | TRBJ2-7 | . | TRBV6-5 | TGTGCCAGCAGTTACGAACTAGCTGGCTACGAGCAGTACTTC | CASSYELAGYEQYF
TRBD2 | 16 | TRBJ2-3 | few | TRBV6-2/TRBV6-3 | TGTGCCAGCAGTTACGGGGGTGCGGGAGCGTCAGATACGCAGTATTTT | CASSYGGAGASDTQYF
TRBD2 | 15 | TRBJ2-1 | many | TRBV7-9 | TGTGCCAGCAGCCACCTAACTAGCGGCAACAATGAGCAGTTCTTC | CASSHLTSGNNEQFF
TRBD1 | 13 | TRBJ2-1 | . | TRBV7-9 | TGTGCCAGCAGCTTGCAGGGGGACCAAGTTCAGTTCTTC | CASSLQGDQVQFF
TRBD2 | 13 | TRBJ2-2 | . | TRBV12-3/TRBV12-4 | TGTGCCAGCGCGGCGGGAGGGACCGGGGAGCTGTTTTTT | CASAAGGTGELFF
. | 14 | TRBJ2-1 | many | TRBV7-8 | TGTGCCAGCAGCTTTTCTGGGGTAGTCAATGAGCAGTTCTTC | CASSFSGVVNEQFF
. | 13 | TRBJ2-5 | few | TRBV7-6 | TGTGCCAGCAGCTTTTGGGATCAAGAGACCCAGTACTTC | CASSFWDQETQYF
. | 12 | TRBJ2-7 | many | TRBV12-3/TRBV12-4 | TGTGCCAGCAGTGTTGGGTCTTACGAGCAGTACTTC | CASSVGSYEQYF
TRBD1 | 16 | TRBJ1-1 | few | TRBV10-3 | TGTGCCATCAGCGGCAGGGGGACAGGTGGGAACACTGAAGCTTTCTTT | CAISGRGTGGNTEAFF
. | 15 | TRBJ2-2 | . | TRBV25-1 | TGTGCCAGCAGTGATTTGCGGAAGAGGACCGGGGAGCTGTTTTTT | CASSDLRKRTGELFF
. | 14 | TRBJ2-7 | . | TRBV27 | TGTGCCAGCAGTTTAAAGGTGGTCCCCTACGAGCAGTACTTC | CASSLKVVPYEQYF
. | 12 | TRBJ1-6 | . | TRBV14 | TGTGCCAGCAGCCGACTTAATTCACCCCTCCACTTT | CASSRLNSPLHF
TRBD2 | 16 | TRBJ2-1 | few | TRBV7-2 | TGTGCCAGCAGCTTAGGACTAGCCCAGAGCTACAATGAGCAGTTCTTC | CASSLGLAQSYNEQFF
TRBD1 | 15 | TRBJ2-3 | few | TRBV6-2/TRBV6-3 | TGTGCCAGCAGTCCATCGGGACAGGGCAAGTATACGCAGTATTTT | CASSPSGQGKYTQYF
. | 15 | TRBJ2-5 | . | TRBV19 | TGTGCCAGTAGCCTCTTGGGCGCCCGGGCGGAGACCCAGTACTTC | CASSLLGARAETQYF
TRBD1 | 15 | TRBJ1-1 | few | TRBV14 | TGTGCCAGCAGCCTCCGGACAGGGCTGAACACTGAAGCTTTCTTT | CASSLRTGLNTEAFF
. | 11 | TRBJ2-7 | many | TRBV6-2/TRBV6-3 | TGTGCCAGCAGTTACTTCTACGAGCAGTACTTC | CASSYFYEQYF
TRBD2 | 18 | TRBJ2-2 | many | TRBV7-2 | TGTGCCAGCAGCTTAAGGTCGGCTAGCGGGACGAACACCGGGGAGCTGTTTTTT | CASSLRSASGTNTGELFF
. | 14 | TRBJ1-5 | few | TRBV19 | TGTGCCAGTAGGACAACGGGGTACAATCAGCCCCAGCATTTT | CASRTTGYNQPQHF
. | 12 | TRBJ2-1 | . | TRBV11-2 | TGTGCCAGCAGCTTAGTCCCCGTAGAGCAGTTCTTC | CASSLVPVEQFF
TRBD2 | 15 | TRBJ2-7 | . | TRBV5-4 | TGTGCCAGCAGTCATAGCGGGAGGGCCTCCTACGAGCAGTACTTC | CASSHSGRASYEQYF
TRBD2 | 16 | TRBJ2-2 | . | TRBV11-2 | TGTGCCAGCAGCTCGGGGGGGAGAGCGAACACCGGGGAGCTGTTTTTT | CASSSGGRANTGELFF